This T cell receptor beta chain was sequenced during a study of PD-L1 blockade in urothelial cancer. Study summary: Atezolizumab at 1,200 mg intravenously every 3 weeks was started by patients in about 2014.

Trimming cost V 5 bases and J 0 bases, with 8 bases left between them. CDR3 length equals 13 residues. The germline V gene has CDR1 SEHNR and CDR2 FQNEAQ (reference sequence). Templates that were synthetic TCR analogs were spiked into each PCR. Some clones are missing from TCRdb's copy, which holds only in-frame ones; the method was immunoSEQ multiplex PCR. Among roughly 91,000 clones listed, over 75% were seen once. This sample's time point: pretreatment peripheral blood. Patients in the study were battling locally advanced or metastatic urothelial carcinoma. The specimen comprised PBMCs, sampled around atezolizumab (anti-PD-L1) treatment. This chain uses TRBV7-9 with TRBJ2-7; tentative D call: TRBD2 (5 bases). The TCR originated in a man aged 60-69 years with urothelial cancer. CDR3 nucleotide sequence: TGTGCCAGCAGCCCCGGGGTCTCCTACGAGCAGTACTTC. Its protein is CASSPGVSYEQYF.